This T cell receptor beta chain is drawn from a study of cytomegalovirus exposure and HLA in healthy donors. A multiplex PCR was run with 60 Vbeta primers and 13 Jbeta primers. Libraries were prepared by immunoSEQ multiplex PCR; TCRdb keeps only in-frame clonotypes and omits some of them. Among approximately 190,000 clones, roughly 80% were seen once, and the ten largest hold 2% to 3%. V lost 2 bases, J lost 7 bases, and 9 bases stayed unmatched. The CDR3 is 15 residues long. The V gene's germline CDR1 is SGHDT and CDR2 YYEEEE. This chain connects TRBV5-6 to TRBJ2-1, with 7 bases identical to TRBD2. Material for sequencing was PBMCs. The TCR was taken from a woman between 50 and 59 years old in good health and CMV-seropositive. CDR3 region: CASSFSFGGGNEQFF. The CDR3 nucleotides read TGTGCCAGCAGCTTCAGTTTTGGCGGGGGAAATGAGCAGTTCTTC.